This TCR beta chain was observed in a study of T cell responses to AZD1222 COVID-19 vaccine. Study conclusions and caveats: Two doses of AZD1222 preceded a rise in Spike-specific TCR breadth and depth. White British people made up most donors, females outnumbered males, and clonal diversity was possibly underestimated.

This CDR3 is 15 amino acids long. Germline V gene sequence: CDR1 SGHNT, CDR2 YENEEA. V shed 1 base and J 2 bases; nucleotides not matched to a gene: 0. Measured with immunoSEQ multiplex PCR; TCRdb has only the in-frame clones, and not every one. The sample shows around 130,000 clones, under 95% of them seen only once. This clone is a singleton in its sample. Its antigen is as yet unknown. The receptor was derived from an adult in good health. The chain recombines TRBV11-3 with TRBJ2-3; 10 bases are shared with TRBD1. This sample comprised peripheral blood, obtained on day 0 of AZD1222 vaccination. The CDR3 reads CASSLGQGATDTQYF. CDR3 nucleotide sequence: TGTGCCAGCAGCTTAGGACAGGGGGCCACAGATACGCAGTATTTT.